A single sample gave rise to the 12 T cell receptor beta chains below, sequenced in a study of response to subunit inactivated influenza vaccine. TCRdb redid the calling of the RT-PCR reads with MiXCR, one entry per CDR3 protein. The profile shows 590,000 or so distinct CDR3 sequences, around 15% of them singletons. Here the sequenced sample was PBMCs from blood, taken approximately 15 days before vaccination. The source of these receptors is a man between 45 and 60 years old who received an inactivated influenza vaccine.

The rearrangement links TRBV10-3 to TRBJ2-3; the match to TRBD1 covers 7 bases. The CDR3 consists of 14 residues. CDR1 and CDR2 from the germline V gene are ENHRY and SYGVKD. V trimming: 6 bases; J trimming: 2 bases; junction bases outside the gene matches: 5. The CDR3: CAIRQGGVTDTQYF. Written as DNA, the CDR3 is TGTGCCATCAGGCAAGGGGGCGTCACAGATACGCAGTATTTT.

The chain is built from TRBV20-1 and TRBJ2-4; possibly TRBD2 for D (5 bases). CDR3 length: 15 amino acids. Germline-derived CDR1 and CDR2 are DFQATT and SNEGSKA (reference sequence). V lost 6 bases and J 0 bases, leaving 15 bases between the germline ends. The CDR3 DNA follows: TGCAGTGCCCCCCGCAGGAGGCCAGCCAAAAACATTCAGTACTTC. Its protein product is CSAPRRRPAKNIQYF.

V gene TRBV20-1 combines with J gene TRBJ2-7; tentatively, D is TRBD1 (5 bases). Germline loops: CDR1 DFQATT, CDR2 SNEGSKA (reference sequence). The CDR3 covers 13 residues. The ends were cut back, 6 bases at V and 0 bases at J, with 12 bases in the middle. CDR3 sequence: CSATRESSYEQYF. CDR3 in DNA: TGCAGTGCAACCAGGGAATCCTCCTACGAGCAGTACTTC.

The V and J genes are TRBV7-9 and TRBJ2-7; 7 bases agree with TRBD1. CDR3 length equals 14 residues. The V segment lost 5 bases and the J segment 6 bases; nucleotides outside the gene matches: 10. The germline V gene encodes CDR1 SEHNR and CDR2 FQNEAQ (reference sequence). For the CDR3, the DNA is TGTGCCAGCAGCCCTCCGGGACAGCCGCCCGAGCAGTACTTC. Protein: CASSPPGQPPEQYF.

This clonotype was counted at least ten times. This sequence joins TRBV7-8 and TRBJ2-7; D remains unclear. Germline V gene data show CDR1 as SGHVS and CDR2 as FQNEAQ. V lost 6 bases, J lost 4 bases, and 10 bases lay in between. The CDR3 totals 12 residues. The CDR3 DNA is TGTGCCAGCAGTCAGAGTAGGTACGAGCAGTACTTC. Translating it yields CASSQSRYEQYF.

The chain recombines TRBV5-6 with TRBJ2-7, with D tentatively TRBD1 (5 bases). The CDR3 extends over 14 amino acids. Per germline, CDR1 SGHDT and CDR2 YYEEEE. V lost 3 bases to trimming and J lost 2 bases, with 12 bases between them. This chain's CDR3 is CASSYVRVPYEQYF. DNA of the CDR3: TGTGCCAGCAGCTATGTCAGGGTTCCCTACGAGCAGTACTTC.

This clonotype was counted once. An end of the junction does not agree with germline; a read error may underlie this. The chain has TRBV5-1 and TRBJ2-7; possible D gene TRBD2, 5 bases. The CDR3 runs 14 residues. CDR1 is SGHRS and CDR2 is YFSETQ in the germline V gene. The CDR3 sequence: CASSLSQTSGEQHF. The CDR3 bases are TGCGCCAGCAGCTTGTCTCAGACCTCTGGGGAGCAGCACTTC.

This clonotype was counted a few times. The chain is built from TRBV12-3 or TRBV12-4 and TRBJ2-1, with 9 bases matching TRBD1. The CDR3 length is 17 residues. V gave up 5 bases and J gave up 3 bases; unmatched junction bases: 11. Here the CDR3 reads CASSPRGQDRGYNEQFF. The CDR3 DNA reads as TGTGCCAGCAGTCCCCGGGGCCAGGACAGGGGCTACAATGAGCAGTTCTTC.

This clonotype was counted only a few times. The CDR3 DNA reads TGTGCCAGCAGCTTGGCCAGGGGCCCGAATGAAGCTTTCTTT. Protein product: CASSLARGPNEAFF. The J gene is TRBJ1-1, the V gene TRBV11-2, with D maybe TRBD1 (6 bases). The CDR3 contains 14 residues. Germline lookup yields CDR1 SGHAT and CDR2 FQNNGV. Trimming took 3 bases from V and 7 from J, leaving 15 bases between them.

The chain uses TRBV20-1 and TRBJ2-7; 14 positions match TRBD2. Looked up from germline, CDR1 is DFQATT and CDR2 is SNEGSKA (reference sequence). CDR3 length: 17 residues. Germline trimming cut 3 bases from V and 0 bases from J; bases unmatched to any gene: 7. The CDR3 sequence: CSARRTSGRWGSYEQYF. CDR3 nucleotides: TGCAGTGCTAGGCGGACTAGCGGGAGGTGGGGCTCCTACGAGCAGTACTTC.

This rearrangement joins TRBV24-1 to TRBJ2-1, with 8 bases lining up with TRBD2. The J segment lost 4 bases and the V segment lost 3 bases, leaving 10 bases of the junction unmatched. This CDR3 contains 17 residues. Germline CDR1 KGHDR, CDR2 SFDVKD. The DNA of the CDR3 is TGTGCCACCAGTGATCCAAGAGGACTAGCCACGTACAATGAGCAGTTCTTC. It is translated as CATSDPRGLATYNEQFF.

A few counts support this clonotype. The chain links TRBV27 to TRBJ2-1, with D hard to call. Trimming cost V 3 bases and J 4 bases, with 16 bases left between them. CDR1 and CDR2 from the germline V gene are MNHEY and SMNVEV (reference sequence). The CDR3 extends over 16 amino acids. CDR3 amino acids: CASSFKGFSGYNEQFF. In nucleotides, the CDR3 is TGTGCCAGCAGTTTTAAGGGTTTTTCCGGATACAATGAGCAGTTCTTC.